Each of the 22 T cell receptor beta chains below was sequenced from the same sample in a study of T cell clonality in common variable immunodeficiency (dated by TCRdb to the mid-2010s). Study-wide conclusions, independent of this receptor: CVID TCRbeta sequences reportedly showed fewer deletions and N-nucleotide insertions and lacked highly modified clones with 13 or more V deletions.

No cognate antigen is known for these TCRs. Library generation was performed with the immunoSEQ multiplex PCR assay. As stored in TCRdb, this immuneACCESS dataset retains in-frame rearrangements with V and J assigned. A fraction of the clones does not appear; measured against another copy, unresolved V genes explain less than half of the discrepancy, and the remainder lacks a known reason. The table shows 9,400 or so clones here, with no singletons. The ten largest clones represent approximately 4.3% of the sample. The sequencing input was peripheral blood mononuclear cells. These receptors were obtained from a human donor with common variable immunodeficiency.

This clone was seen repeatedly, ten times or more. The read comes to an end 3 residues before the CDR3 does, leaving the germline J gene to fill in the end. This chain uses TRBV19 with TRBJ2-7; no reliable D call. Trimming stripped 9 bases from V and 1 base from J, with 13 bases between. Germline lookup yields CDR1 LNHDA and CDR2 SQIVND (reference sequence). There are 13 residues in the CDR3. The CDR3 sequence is CASRLANSYEQYF. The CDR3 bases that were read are TGTGCCAGCAGACTTGCAAATTCCTACGAG.

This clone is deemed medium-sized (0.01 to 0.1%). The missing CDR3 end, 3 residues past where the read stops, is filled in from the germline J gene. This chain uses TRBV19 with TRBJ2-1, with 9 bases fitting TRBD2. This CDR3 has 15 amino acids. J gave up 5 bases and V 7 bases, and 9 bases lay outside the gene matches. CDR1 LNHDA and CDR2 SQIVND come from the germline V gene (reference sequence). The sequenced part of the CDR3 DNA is TGTGCCAGTAATACCTTCGCTAGCGGGAACAATGAG. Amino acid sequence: CASNTFASGNNE. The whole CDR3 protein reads CASNTFASGNNEQFF.

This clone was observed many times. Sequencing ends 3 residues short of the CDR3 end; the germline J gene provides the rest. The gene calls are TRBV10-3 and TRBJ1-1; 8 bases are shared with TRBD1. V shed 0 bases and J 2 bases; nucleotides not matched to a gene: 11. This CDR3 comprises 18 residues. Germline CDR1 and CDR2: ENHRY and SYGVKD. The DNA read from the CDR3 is TGTGCCATCAGTGAGTCGTCCAGGGGGCGCGGGCTAAACACTGAA. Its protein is CAISESSRGRGLNTE. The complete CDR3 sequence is CAISESSRGRGLNTEAFF.

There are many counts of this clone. CDR3: CASSFLSGVGNYGYTF. CDR3 DNA (partial): TGTGCCAGTAGCTTCCTTTCGGGGGTCGGTAACTATGGC. The gene calls are TRBV19 and TRBJ1-2; TRBD1 might be the D (5 bases). The read stops 3 residues short of the end of the CDR3; the missing end is completed from the germline J gene. The CDR3 spans 16 residues. Looked up from germline, CDR1 is LNHDA and CDR2 is SQIVND (reference sequence). V was cut by 6 bases and J by 1 base, with 18 bases left in between.

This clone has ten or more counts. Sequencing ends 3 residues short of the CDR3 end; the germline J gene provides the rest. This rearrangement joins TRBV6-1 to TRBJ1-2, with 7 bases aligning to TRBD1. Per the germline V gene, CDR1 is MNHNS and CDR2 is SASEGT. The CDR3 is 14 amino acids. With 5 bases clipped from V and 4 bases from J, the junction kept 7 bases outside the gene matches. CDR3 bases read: TGTGCCAGCAGTCAAGGGGGCGGCTTCTATGGC. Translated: CASSQGGGFYG. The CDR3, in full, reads CASSQGGGFYGYTF.

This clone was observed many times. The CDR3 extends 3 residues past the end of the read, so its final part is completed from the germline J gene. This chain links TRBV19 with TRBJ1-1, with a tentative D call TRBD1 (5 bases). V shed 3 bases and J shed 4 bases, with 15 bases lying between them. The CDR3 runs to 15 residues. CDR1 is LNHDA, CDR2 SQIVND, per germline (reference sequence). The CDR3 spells CASSIVAPGGTEAFF. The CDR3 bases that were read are TGTGCCAGTAGTATCGTGGCCCCCGGGGGCACTGAA.

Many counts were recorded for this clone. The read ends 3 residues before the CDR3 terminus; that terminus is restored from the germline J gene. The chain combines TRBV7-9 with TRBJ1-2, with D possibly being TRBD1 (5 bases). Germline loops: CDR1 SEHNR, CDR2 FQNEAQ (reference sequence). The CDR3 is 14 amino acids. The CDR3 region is CASSIRDQGHGYTF. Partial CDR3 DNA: TGTGCCAGCAGCATCCGGGATCAGGGCCACGGC.

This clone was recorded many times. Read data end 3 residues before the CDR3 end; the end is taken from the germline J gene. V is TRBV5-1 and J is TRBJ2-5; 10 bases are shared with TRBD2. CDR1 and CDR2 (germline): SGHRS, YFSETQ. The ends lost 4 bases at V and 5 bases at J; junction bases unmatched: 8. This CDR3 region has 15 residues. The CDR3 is CASSLLAGAGETQYF. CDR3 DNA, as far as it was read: TGCGCCAGCAGCCTGCTAGCGGGGGCCGGGGAGACC.

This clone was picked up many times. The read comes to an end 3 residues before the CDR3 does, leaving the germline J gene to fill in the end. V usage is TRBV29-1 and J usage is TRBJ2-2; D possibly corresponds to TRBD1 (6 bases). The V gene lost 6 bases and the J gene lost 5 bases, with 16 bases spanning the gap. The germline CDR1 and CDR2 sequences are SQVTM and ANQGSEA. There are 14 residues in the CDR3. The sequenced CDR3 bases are TGCAGCGTCTCCGACAGGTTAGGGACCGGGGAG. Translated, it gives CSVSDRLGTGE. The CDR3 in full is CSVSDRLGTGELFF.

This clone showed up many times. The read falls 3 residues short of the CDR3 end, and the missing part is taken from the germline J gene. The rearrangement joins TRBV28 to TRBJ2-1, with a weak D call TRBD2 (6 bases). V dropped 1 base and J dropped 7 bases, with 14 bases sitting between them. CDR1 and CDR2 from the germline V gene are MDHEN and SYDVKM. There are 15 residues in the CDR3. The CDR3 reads CASSLSRLVINEQFF. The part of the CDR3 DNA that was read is TGTGCCAGCAGTTTATCAAGACTAGTAATAAATGAG.

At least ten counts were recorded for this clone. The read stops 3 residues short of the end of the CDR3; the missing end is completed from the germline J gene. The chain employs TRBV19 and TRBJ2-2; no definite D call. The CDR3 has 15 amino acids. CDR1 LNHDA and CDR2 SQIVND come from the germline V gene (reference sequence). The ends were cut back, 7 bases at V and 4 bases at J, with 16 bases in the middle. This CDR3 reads CASMHPPRGTGELFF. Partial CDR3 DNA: TGTGCCAGTATGCACCCCCCTCGAGGCACCGGGGAG.

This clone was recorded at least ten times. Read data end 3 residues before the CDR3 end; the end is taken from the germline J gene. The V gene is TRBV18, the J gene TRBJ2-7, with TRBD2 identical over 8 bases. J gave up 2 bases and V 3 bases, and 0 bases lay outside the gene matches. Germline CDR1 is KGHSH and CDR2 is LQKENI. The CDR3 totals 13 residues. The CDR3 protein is CASSPGLAYEQYF. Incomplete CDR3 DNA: TGTGCCAGCTCACCGGGACTAGCCTACGAG.

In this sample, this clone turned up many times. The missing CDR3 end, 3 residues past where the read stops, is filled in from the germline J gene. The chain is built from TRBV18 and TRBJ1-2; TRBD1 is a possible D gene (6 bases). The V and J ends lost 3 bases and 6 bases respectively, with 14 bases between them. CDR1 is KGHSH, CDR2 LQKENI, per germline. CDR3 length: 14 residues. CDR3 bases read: TGTGCCAGCTCACCCCTACAGGGAGGGGATGGC. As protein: CASSPLQGGDG. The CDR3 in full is CASSPLQGGDGYTF.

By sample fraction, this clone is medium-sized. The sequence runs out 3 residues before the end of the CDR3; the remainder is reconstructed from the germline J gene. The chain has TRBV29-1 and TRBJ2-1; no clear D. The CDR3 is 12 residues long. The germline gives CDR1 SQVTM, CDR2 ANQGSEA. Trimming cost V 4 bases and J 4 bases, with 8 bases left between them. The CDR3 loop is CSVGDGYNEQFF. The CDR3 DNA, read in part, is TGCAGCGTTGGCGACGGGTACAATGAG.

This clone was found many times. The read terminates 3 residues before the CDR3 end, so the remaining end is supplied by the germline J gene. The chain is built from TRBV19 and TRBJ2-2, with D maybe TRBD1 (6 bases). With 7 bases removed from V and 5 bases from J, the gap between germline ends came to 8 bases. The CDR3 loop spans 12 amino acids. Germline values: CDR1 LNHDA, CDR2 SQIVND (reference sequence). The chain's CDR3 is CASTTGTGELFF. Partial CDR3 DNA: TGTGCCAGTACTACAGGGACCGGGGAG.

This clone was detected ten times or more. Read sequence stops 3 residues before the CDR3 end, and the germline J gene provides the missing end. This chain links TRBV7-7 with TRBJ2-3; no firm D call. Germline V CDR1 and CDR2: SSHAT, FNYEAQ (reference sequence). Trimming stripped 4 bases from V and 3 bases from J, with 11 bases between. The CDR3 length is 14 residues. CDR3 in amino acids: CASSSAGPTDTQYF. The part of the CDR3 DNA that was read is TGTGCCAGCAGCTCCGCAGGTCCGACAGATACG.

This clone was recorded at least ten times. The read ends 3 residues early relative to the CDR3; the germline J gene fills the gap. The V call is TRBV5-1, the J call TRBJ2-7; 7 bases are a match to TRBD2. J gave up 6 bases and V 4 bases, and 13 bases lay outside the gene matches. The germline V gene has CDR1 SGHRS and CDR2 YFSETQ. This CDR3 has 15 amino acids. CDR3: CASSPGGLADSEQYF. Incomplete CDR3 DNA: TGCGCCAGCAGCCCAGGCGGTCTAGCGGACTCCGAG.

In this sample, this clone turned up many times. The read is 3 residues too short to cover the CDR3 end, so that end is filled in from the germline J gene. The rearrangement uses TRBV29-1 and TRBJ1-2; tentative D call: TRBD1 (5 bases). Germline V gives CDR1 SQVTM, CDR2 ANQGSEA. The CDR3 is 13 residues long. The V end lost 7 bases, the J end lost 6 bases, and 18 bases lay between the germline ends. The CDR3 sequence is CSATPAGPHGYTF. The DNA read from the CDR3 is TGCAGCGCAACGCCAGCAGGGCCCCATGGC.

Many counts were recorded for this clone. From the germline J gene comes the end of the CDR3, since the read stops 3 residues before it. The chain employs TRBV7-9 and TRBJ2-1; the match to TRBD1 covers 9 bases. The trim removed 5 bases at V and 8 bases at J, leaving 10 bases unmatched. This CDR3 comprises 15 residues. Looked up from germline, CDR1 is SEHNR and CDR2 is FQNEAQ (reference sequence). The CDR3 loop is CASSASRQGVDEQFF. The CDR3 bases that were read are TGTGCCAGCAGCGCTAGCCGACAGGGGGTCGATGAG. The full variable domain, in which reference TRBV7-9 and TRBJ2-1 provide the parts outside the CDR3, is DTGVSQNPRHKITKRGQNVTFRCDPISEHNRLYWYRQTLGQGPEFLTYFQNEAQLEKSRLLSDRFSAERPKGSFSTLEIQRTEQGDSAMYLCASSASRQGVDEQFFGPGTRLTVL.

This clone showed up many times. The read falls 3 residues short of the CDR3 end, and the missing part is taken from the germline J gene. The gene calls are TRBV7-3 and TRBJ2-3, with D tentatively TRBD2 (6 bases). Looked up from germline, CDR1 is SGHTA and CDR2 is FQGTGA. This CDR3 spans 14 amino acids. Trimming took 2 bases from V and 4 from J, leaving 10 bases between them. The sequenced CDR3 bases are TGTGCCAGCAGCTTAGCGGGAAGCGCAGATACG. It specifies CASSLAGSADT. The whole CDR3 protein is CASSLAGSADTQYF.

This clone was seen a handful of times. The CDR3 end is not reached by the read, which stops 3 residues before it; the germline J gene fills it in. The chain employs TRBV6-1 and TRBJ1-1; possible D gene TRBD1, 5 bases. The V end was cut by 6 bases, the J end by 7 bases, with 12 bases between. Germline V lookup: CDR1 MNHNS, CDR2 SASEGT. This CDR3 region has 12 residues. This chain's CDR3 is CASRETGHEAFF. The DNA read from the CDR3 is TGTGCCAGCAGAGAAACAGGCCATGAA.

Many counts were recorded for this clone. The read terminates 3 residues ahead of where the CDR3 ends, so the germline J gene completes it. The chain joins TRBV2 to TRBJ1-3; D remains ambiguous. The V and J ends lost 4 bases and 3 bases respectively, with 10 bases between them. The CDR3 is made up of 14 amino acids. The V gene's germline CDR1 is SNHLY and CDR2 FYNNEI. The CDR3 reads CASSAQGLGNTIYF. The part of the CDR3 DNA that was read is TGTGCCAGCAGTGCTCAAGGGCTTGGAAACACC.